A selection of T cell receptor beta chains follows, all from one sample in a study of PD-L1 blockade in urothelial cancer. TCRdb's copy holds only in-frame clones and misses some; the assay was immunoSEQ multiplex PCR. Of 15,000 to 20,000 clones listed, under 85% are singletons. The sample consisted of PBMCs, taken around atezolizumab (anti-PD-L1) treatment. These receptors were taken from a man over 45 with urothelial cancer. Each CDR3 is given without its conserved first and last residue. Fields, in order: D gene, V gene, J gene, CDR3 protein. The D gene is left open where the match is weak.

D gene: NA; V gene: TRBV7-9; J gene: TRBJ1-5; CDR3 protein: ASSPTGLSNQPQH
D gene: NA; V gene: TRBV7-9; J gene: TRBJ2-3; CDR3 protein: ASSLEGATDTQY
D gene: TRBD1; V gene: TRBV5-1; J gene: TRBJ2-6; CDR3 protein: ASSSQGAPSGANVLT
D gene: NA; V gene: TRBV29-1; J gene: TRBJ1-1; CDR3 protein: SVAERRGAKAF
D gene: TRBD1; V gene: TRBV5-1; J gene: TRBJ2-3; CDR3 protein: ASSPGQGIRTDTQY
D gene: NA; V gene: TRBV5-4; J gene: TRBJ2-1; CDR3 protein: ASSLDRKIQF
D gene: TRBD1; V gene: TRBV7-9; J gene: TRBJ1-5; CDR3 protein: ASSLDSPRQGRPQH
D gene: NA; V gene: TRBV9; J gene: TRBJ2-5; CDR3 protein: ASSVGGSGSSGQETQY
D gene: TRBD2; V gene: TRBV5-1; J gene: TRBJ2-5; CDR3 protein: ASSRTSGAKGETQY
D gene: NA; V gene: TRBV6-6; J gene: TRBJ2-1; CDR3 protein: ASRNLASYNEQF
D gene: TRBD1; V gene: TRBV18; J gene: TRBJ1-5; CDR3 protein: ASSLDRGQGQPQH
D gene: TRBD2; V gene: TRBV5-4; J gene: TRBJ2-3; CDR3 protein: ASSGGLAGLTDTQY
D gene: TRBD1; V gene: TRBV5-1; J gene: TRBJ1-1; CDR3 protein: ASSWDRANEAF
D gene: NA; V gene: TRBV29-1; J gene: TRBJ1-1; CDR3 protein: SVVTRIEAF
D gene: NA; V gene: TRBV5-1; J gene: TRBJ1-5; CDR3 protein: ASSLGIQGDQPQH
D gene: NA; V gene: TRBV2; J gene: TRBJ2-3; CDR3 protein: ASRKQGLSTDTQY
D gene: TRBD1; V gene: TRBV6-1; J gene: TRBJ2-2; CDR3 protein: ALSRGPDTGELF
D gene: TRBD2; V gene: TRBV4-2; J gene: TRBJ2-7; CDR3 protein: ASSQERLAGTYEQY
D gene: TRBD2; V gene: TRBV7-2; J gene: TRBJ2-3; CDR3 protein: ASSFSGRGTDTQY
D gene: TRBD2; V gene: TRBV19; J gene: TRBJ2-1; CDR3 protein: ASSALTSGSRNEQF
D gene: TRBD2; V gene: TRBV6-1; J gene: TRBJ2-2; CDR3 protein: ASSEHGPGLAGVTGELF
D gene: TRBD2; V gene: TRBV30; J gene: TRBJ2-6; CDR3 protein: AWSLAGGGPGANVLT
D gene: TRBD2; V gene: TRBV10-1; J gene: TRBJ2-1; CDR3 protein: ASSESTSGGREQF
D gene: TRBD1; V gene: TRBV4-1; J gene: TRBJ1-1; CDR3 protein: ASSRRQGTGLERDTEAF
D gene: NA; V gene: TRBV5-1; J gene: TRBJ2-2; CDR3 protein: ASSLGTSNTGELF
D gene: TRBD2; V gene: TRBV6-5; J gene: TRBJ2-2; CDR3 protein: ASSGAGGNTGELF
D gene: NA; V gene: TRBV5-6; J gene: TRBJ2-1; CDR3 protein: ASSLWLEQF
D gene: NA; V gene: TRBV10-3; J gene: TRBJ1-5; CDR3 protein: AISERGGANSNQPQH
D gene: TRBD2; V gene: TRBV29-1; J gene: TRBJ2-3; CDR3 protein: SVASGTSDTQY
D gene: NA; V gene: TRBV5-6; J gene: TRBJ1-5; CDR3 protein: ASSRRGVWQPQH
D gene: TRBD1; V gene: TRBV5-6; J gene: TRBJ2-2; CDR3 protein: ASRSKTGVTGELF
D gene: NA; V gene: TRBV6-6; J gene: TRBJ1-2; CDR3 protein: ASSYRGGGYT
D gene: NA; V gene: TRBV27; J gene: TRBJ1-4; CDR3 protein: ASSPDSRNEKLF
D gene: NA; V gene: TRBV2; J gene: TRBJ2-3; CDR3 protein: ASSVGQASSTDTQY
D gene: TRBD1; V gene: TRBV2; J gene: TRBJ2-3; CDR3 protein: ASGQPGQGRGRTDTQY
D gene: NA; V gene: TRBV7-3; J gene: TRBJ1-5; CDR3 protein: ASSTPGGDSNQPQH
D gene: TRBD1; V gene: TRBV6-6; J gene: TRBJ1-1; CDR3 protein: ASSSMRTGNTEAF
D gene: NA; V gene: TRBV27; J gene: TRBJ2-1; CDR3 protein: ASTNRYNEQF
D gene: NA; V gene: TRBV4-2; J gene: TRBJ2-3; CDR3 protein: ASSQDSNAGSTDTQY
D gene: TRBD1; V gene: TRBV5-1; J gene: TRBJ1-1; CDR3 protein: ASSDRGPNTEAF
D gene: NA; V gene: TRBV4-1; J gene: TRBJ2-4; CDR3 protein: ASSQESSRAKNIQY
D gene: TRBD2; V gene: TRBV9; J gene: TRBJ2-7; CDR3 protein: ASSPLTSGSYEQY
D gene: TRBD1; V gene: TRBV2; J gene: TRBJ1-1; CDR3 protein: ASSVTGGGEAF
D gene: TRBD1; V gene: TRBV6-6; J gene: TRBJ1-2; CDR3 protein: ASSYSMTGGGYT
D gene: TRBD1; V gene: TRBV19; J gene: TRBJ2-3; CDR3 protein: ASSKDRVLEDTQY